This passage covers 10 T cell receptor beta chains from one sample sequenced in a study of T cell changes during pregnancy in multiple sclerosis. Profiling relied on immunoSEQ multiplex PCR, and the TCRdb table lists in-frame clones only, not all of them. The repertoire holds about 44,000 clones, with roughly 96% as singletons. This sample comprised peripheral blood, obtained in the second trimester of pregnancy. All receptors derive from a female donor with multiple sclerosis, enrolled in a pregnancy study.

The chain carries TRBV6-6 and TRBJ2-1; 8 bases map to TRBD1. V was clipped by 6 bases and J by 5 bases; unmatched bases: 6. Germline assignment: CDR1 MNHNY and CDR2 SVGAGI (reference sequence). The CDR3 has 14 amino acids. The CDR3 region is CASSQGALDNEQFF. The CDR3 bases are TGTGCCAGCAGCCAGGGGGCTCTTGACAATGAGCAGTTCTTC.

The table lists this clone with a count of one. The chain is built from TRBV5-1 and TRBJ1-1; D possibly corresponds to TRBD1 (6 bases). The CDR3 consists of 14 residues. Germline values: CDR1 SGHRS, CDR2 YFSETQ. With 4 bases removed from V and 1 base from J, the gap between germline ends came to 11 bases. The CDR3 here is CASSRPGENTEAFF. The CDR3 DNA reads TGCGCCAGCAGCCGTCCAGGGGAGAACACTGAAGCTTTCTTT.

The chain has TRBV27 and TRBJ2-1, with D possibly being TRBD2 (5 bases). V was pared by 7 bases and J by 9 bases, with 19 bases between. This CDR3 comprises 14 residues. From germline, CDR1 is MNHEY and CDR2 SMNVEV (reference sequence). The CDR3 spells CASTGRKGVAEQFF. The CDR3 region has the DNA TGTGCCAGCACGGGGAGAAAGGGAGTGGCTGAGCAGTTCTTC.

The chain uses TRBV5-4 and TRBJ1-4, with 7 bases that match TRBD1. Germline assignment: CDR1 SGHNT and CDR2 YYREEE (reference sequence). This CDR3 is 16 amino acids long. The J segment lost 8 bases and the V segment lost 0 bases, leaving 10 bases of the junction unmatched. CDR3 nucleotides: TGTGCCAGCAGCTTGGGACCACAGGGGAATGGAGAAAAACTGTTTTTT. Translated: CASSLGPQGNGEKLFF. Full variable domain (missing parts from reference TRBV5-4 and TRBJ1-4): ETGVTQSPTHLIKTRGQQVTLRCSSQSGHNTVSWYQQALGQGPQFIFQYYREEENGRGNFPPRFSGLQFPNYSSELNVNALELDDSALYLCASSLGPQGNGEKLFFGSGTQLSVL.

This clone has more than one count but fewer than ten. The rearrangement joins TRBV27 to TRBJ1-5; the D gene is possibly TRBD1 (6 bases). The germline gives CDR1 MNHEY, CDR2 SMNVEV (reference sequence). The CDR3 covers 12 residues. The V and J ends lost 6 bases and 8 bases respectively, with 11 bases between them. DNA for the CDR3: TGTGCCAGCAGCAGGGGTGCGGAGCCCCAGCATTTT. Its protein is CASSRGAEPQHF.

The chain carries TRBV11-2 and TRBJ1-1; possible D gene TRBD1, 6 bases. The V end was cut by 6 bases, the J end by 3 bases, with 17 bases between. Germline V gene lookup returns CDR1 SGHAT and CDR2 FQNNGV. This CDR3 has 15 amino acids. The CDR3 is CASRSPGQGHTEAFF. CDR3 DNA: TGTGCCAGCAGGTCACCAGGGCAGGGGCACACTGAAGCTTTCTTT.

This sequence joins TRBV15 and TRBJ2-7, with D possibly TRBD1 on 5 matching bases. This CDR3 contains 19 residues. V was pared by 5 bases and J by 2 bases, with 28 bases between. Germline V gene data show CDR1 as LNHNV and CDR2 as YYDKDF (reference sequence). CDR3 sequence reads: CATSRRIRQGEVVTYEQYF. The DNA for the CDR3 is TGTGCCACCAGCCGACGAATTCGACAAGGGGAAGTCGTCACCTACGAGCAGTACTTC.

This clone was observed once. This chain uses TRBV19 with TRBJ2-2, with D possibly being TRBD1 (5 bases). CDR1 is LNHDA and CDR2 is SQIVND in the germline V gene (reference sequence). The CDR3 is 13 amino acids. V lost 2 bases, J lost 5 bases, and 6 bases lay in between. The CDR3 here is CASSIRGTGELFF. The CDR3, as DNA: TGTGCCAGTAGTATAAGGGGAACCGGGGAGCTGTTTTTT. Together with reference TRBV19 and TRBJ2-2, the CDR3 gives the full variable domain: DGGITQSPKYLFRKEGQNVTLSCEQNLNHDAMYWYRQDPGQGLRLIYYSQIVNDFQKGDIAEGYSVSREKKESFPLTVTSAQKNPTAFYLCASSIRGTGELFFGEGSRLTVL.

J is TRBJ1-2 and V is TRBV27; TRBD1 matches 7 bases. The V and J ends lost 9 bases and 1 base, in that order; junction bases with no gene match: 8. The CDR3 spans 14 residues. The germline V gene encodes CDR1 MNHEY and CDR2 SMNVEV (reference sequence). The CDR3 region has the DNA TGTGCCAGTTCTACAGGGGCCGGTAACTATGGCTACACCTTC. It is translated as CASSTGAGNYGYTF.

This clone has just one count. This chain joins TRBV7-8 and TRBJ2-6; 10 bases are shared with TRBD2. The V gene's germline CDR1 is SGHVS and CDR2 FQNEAQ. The CDR3 sequence is 17 residues long. J was trimmed by 5 bases and V by 1 base; bases with no gene match: 5. As DNA, the CDR3 is TGTGCCAGCAGCTTAGGACTAGCGGGCGCCTGGGCCAACGTCCTGACTTTC. Protein product: CASSLGLAGAWANVLTF.